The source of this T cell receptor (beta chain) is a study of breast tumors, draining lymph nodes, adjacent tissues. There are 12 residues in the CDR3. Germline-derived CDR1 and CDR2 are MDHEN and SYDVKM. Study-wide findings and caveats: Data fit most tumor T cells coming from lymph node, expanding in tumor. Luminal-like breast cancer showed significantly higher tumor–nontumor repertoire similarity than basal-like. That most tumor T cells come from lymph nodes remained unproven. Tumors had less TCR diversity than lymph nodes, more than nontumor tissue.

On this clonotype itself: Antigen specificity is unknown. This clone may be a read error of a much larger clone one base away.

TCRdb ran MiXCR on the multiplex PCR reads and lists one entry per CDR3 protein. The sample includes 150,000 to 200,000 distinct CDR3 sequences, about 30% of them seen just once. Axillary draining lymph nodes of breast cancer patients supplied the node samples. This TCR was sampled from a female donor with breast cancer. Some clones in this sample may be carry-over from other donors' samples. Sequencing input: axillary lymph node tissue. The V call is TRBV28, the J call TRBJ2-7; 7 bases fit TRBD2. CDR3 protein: CASRSTELAALF. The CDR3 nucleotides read TGTGCCAGCAGGAGTACCGAGCTAGCGGCCCTCTTC.